What follows are 10 T cell receptor beta chains derived from one specimen sequenced in a study of beta chain features in type 1 diabetes (dated by TCRdb to 2016 to 2018). Study-wide findings and limitations: Type 1 diabetes patients showed a moderate but significant shortening of TCRB CDR3 length in all four CD4+ subsets.

These TCRs' antigens remain unknown. To prepare the library, the immunoSEQ multiplex PCR assay was applied. The entire amount of isolated RNA was reverse transcribed using the High Capacity cDNA Reverse Transcription Kit, so the sequenced TCRB transcripts were expressed ones. The source is immuneACCESS, and TCRdb retained only in-frame sequences with V and J called. Part of the clones is not carried over; for the studies checked, unresolved V genes explain less than half of this, and the remainder is unexplained. Counted in this sample were about 120,000 clones; about a sixth of them appeared once. The ten largest clones capture 2% to 3% of the sample. Sequencing was performed on central memory CD4+ T cells from blood. Every receptor here comes from a man aged 25 to 40 with type 1 diabetes.

CDR3 amino acids: CSVEDSWRTGELFF. The CDR3 coding sequence is TGCAGCGTTGAAGATTCATGGCGAACCGGGGAGCTGTTTTTT. This chain uses TRBV29-1 with TRBJ2-2; D is uncertain. From germline, CDR1 is SQVTM and CDR2 ANQGSEA. The CDR3 spans 14 residues. Trimming shortened V by 0 bases and J by 5 bases, and 10 bases separated the two germline ends.

The V gene is TRBV11-1, the J gene TRBJ2-1; D uncertain. This CDR3 region has 15 residues. Germline values: CDR1 SGHAT, CDR2 FQDESV (reference sequence). The ends were cut back, 1 base at V and 9 bases at J, with 16 bases in the middle. Here the CDR3 DNA reads TGTGCCAGCAGCTTAGATCCACAGCAAAGGTTTGAGCAGTTCTTC. Amino acids: CASSLDPQQRFEQFF. The whole variable domain, filled in from reference TRBV11-1 and TRBJ2-1, reads EAEVAQSPRYKITEKSQAVAFWCDPISGHATLYWYRQILGQGPELLVQFQDESVVDDSQLPKDRFSAERLKGVDSTLKIQPAELGDSAMYLCASSLDPQQRFEQFFGPGTRLTVL.

This clone was seen a few times. The chain joins TRBV28 to TRBJ2-7; 7 bases fit TRBD1. V shed 2 bases, J shed 3 bases, and the junction held 7 bases outside the gene matches. The germline V gene has CDR1 MDHEN and CDR2 SYDVKM. The CDR3 loop spans 15 amino acids. The CDR3 is CASSLNPGQIYEQYF. DNA of the CDR3: TGTGCCAGCAGTTTAAATCCGGGACAGATCTACGAGCAGTACTTC.

This clone showed up just a few times. The V and J genes are TRBV18 and TRBJ2-5; D possibly uses TRBD1 or TRBD2 (6 bases each). V dropped 1 base and J dropped 0 bases, with 15 bases sitting between them. The CDR3 is made up of 17 amino acids. Germline-derived CDR1 and CDR2 are KGHSH and LQKENI. For the CDR3, the DNA is TGTGCCAGCTCACCACGTTCCGGGGGCGCATACCAAGAGACCCAGTACTTC. It is translated as CASSPRSGGAYQETQYF. Supplemented by reference TRBV18 and TRBJ2-5, the full variable domain reads NAGVMQNPRHLVRRRGQEARLRCSPMKGHSHVYWYRQLPEEGLKFMVYLQKENIIDESGMPKERFSAEFPKEGPSILRIQQVVRGDSAAYFCASSPRSGGAYQETQYFGPGTRLLVL.

CDR3 DNA sequence: TGTGCCAGCAGCGACCAGGGGGCAGGCAATCAGCCCCAGCATTTT. Protein product: CASSDQGAGNQPQHF. This chain connects TRBV6-5 to TRBJ1-5, with 8 bases matching TRBD1. Germline assignment: CDR1 MNHEY and CDR2 SVGAGI. The trim removed 6 bases at V and 2 bases at J, leaving 6 bases unmatched. The CDR3 extends over 15 amino acids.

The genes are TRBV7-9 and TRBJ2-7; TRBD2 might be the D (5 bases). V was shortened by 2 bases and J by 6 bases, with 8 bases between the two germline ends. The CDR3 consists of 12 residues. Germline V lookup: CDR1 SEHNR, CDR2 FQNEAQ (reference sequence). The DNA of the CDR3 is TGTGCCAGCAGCTTATCGGGATCCGAGCAGTACTTC. Protein product: CASSLSGSEQYF.

This clone was recorded a few times. CDR3 sequence reads: CAWSVQAGGYNEQFF. Written as DNA, the CDR3 is TGTGCCTGGAGTGTACAGGCGGGGGGTTACAATGAGCAGTTCTTC. V gene TRBV30 combines with J gene TRBJ2-1, with 8 bases matching TRBD2. This CDR3 region has 15 residues. Per the germline V gene, CDR1 is GTSNPN and CDR2 is SVGIG (reference sequence). Germline trimming cut 0 bases from V and 4 bases from J; bases unmatched to any gene: 5. The full variable domain, its missing parts supplied by reference TRBV30 and TRBJ2-1, is SQTIHQWPATLVQPVGSPLSLECTVEGTSNPNLYWYRQAAGRGLQLLFYSVGIGQISSEVPQNLSASRPQDRQFILSSKKLLLSDSGFYLCAWSVQAGGYNEQFFGPGTRLTVL.

A few counts support this clone. Other DNA sequences in the sample encode the same CDR3. This chain joins TRBV4-3 and TRBJ2-5; no clear D gene. CDR1 and CDR2 from the germline V gene are LGHNA and YSLEER. Trimming took 0 bases from V and 4 from J, leaving 6 bases between them. CDR3 length: 13 residues. This CDR3 reads CASSQDRGETQYF. The DNA of the CDR3 is TGCGCCAGCAGCCAAGACCGAGGAGAGACCCAGTACTTC.

V gene TRBV6-6 combines with J gene TRBJ1-5; no reliable D call. The CDR3 is made up of 12 amino acids. V was trimmed by 7 bases and J by 6 bases, leaving 10 bases between them. CDR1 is MNHNY, CDR2 SVGAGI, per germline (reference sequence). CDR3 in DNA: TGTGCCAGCACAGGAGCGAGTCAGCCCCAGCATTTT. Translation: CASTGASQPQHF.

The chain employs TRBV5-1 and TRBJ2-5; a weak D match, TRBD1 (6 bases). V lost 0 bases to trimming and J lost 0 bases, with 9 bases between them. Germline lookup yields CDR1 SGHRS and CDR2 YFSETQ. The CDR3 length is 15 residues. The CDR3 sequence: CASSLAGVNQETQYF. The CDR3 region has the DNA TGCGCCAGCAGCTTGGCAGGGGTCAACCAAGAGACCCAGTACTTC.